This TCR beta chain was found in a study of a mutant IDH1 vaccine in newly diagnosed glioma. Overall study context: Beginning 4-6 weeks after radiotherapy alone, or with temozolomide cycles, vaccination took place. Earlier care involved radiotherapy, temozolomide, or both, and the majority received both.

The protocol was immunoSEQ multiplex PCR, while the TCRdb copy is restricted to in-frame clones and leaves out a portion. The data contain about 53,000 clones, 82% of them seen just once; the ten biggest clones take up 3% to 3.5%. Study results and limitations: Overall, 85% to 95% of patients had vaccine-induced immune responses.

The CDR3 covers 15 residues. Germline CDR1 is SEHNR and CDR2 is FQNEAQ (reference sequence). Trimming cost V 1 base and J 0 bases; bases outside gene matches: 2. Comment on this clone: The antigen remains unidentified.

Time point indicated: week 5, during vaccination. In the vaccine, a single dose held 300 ug of the mutant IDH1 20-mer peptide, along with topical imiquimod. This sample comprised PBMCs, obtained from a glioma patient whose treatment included an IDH1 peptide vaccine. This receptor was identified in a woman in her late teens or twenties with glioma. Some clones in this sample may be carry-over from other donors' samples. The V call is TRBV7-9, the J call TRBJ1-1, with 7 bases that match TRBD1. In DNA form, the CDR3 reads TGTGCCAGCAGCTTAGAGGGACAGTTGAACACTGAAGCTTTCTTT. It codes for CASSLEGQLNTEAFF.